The T cell receptor beta chain described here comes from a study of blood T cell repertoires in COVID-19. TCRdb keeps only in-frame clones here, not all; method: immunoSEQ multiplex PCR. The profile covers roughly 400,000 clones, with 89% appearing a single time and less than 2% taken by the ten largest. J was trimmed by 1 base and V by 0 bases; bases with no gene match: 5. Germline values: CDR1 SGHRS, CDR2 YFSETQ. CDR3 length: 18 amino acids. This receptor was taken from a young woman who had recovered from COVID-19. The chain recombines TRBV5-1 with TRBJ2-6; the match to TRBD1 covers 9 bases. The sequenced sample consisted of PBMCs or T cells enriched from blood (not recorded which). The CDR3 protein is CASSLALGTGSGANVLTF. CDR3 nucleotides: TGCGCCAGCAGCTTGGCCCTAGGGACAGGGTCTGGGGCCAACGTCCTGACTTTC.